The rows below give T cell receptor beta chains drawn from one sample of a study of blood T cell repertoires in COVID-19. TCRdb's table, derived via immunoSEQ multiplex PCR, lists solely in-frame clones and lacks some. Here the sample spans 150,000 to 200,000 clones, 70% to 80% being singletons. Sequenced input: peripheral blood. These receptors were obtained from a man aged 50-60 years who had recovered from COVID-19. CDR3s include the opening cysteine and the closing phenylalanine or tryptophan. D genes are given only for firm matches. Where a row states a size, it is once, few, many or the class of an expanded clone; other rows omit it.

cdr3_aa,cdr3_nt,clone_size,j_call,v_call,d_call
CAPRVALRMYEQYF,TGTGCGCCGAGGGTTGCCCTAAGGATGTACGAGCAGTACTTC,.,TRBJ2-7,TRBV27,.
CASSSSSGGGNTEAFF,TGTGCCAGCTCGTCTTCGTCGGGCGGAGGAAACACTGAAGCTTTCTTT,few,TRBJ1-1,TRBV18,.
CASEDRANTGELFF,TGTGCCAGTGAGGACAGGGCGAACACCGGGGAGCTGTTTTTT,many,TRBJ2-2,TRBV19,TRBD1
CASSLQADTEAFF,TGTGCCAGCAGCTTACAGGCAGACACTGAAGCTTTCTTT,.,TRBJ1-1,TRBV7-3,.
CASSPAGGSWPGELFF,TGTGCCAGCAGTCCCGCTGGCGGGAGTTGGCCCGGGGAGCTGTTTTTT,.,TRBJ2-2,TRBV28,TRBD2
CASSYSGREETQYF,TGTGCCAGCAGTTACTCGGGACGGGAGGAGACCCAGTACTTC,.,TRBJ2-5,TRBV6-2/TRBV6-3,.
CASSHLGTTVMEQYF,TGTGCCAGCAGCCATCTCGGGACTACCGTAATGGAGCAGTACTTC,.,TRBJ2-7,TRBV3-1/TRBV3-2,TRBD2
CASSLRGGPGVTDTQYF,TGTGCCAGCAGCTTACGCGGAGGTCCAGGAGTGACAGATACGCAGTATTTT,.,TRBJ2-3,TRBV7-3,.
CASSQDLAADYEQYF,TGTGCCAGCAGCCAAGATCTGGCAGCGGACTACGAGCAGTACTTC,.,TRBJ2-7,TRBV3-1/TRBV3-2,.
CASSFRGRDEKLFF,TGTGCCAGCAGCTTTCGGGGTCGAGATGAAAAACTGTTTTTT,.,TRBJ1-4,TRBV6-5,.
CASSTGGPFNKAGELFF,TGTGCCAGTAGTACCGGAGGACCCTTTAACAAGGCGGGGGAGCTGTTTTTT,.,TRBJ2-2,TRBV19,.
CASSRGGRYQETQYF,TGTGCCAGCTCCCGGGGAGGGAGGTACCAAGAGACCCAGTACTTC,.,TRBJ2-5,TRBV18,TRBD2
CASSSTGLEKSYEQYF,TGCGCCAGCAGCTCGACAGGGTTGGAAAAATCCTACGAGCAGTACTTC,.,TRBJ2-7,TRBV5-1,TRBD1
CASSTTGPYEQYF,TGTGCCAGCAGTACGACAGGTCCCTACGAGCAGTACTTC,.,TRBJ2-7,TRBV6-5,.
CATERPGHRNTEAFF,TGTGCCACTGAAAGACCAGGACATCGGAACACTGAAGCTTTCTTT,.,TRBJ1-1,TRBV19,.
CASSDITGENYGYTF,TGTGCCAGCAGTGATATCACCGGGGAGAACTATGGCTACACCTTC,large,TRBJ1-2,TRBV7-6,.
CASSLMVFGDRAYEQYF,TGCGCCAGCAGCTTGATGGTTTTTGGGGACAGGGCCTACGAGCAGTACTTC,.,TRBJ2-7,TRBV5-1,TRBD1
CASSRQGADQPQHF,TGTGCCAGCAGCCGACAGGGGGCGGATCAGCCCCAGCATTTT,once,TRBJ1-5,TRBV6-5,TRBD1
CASSTPAGPSETQYF,TGTGCCAGCAGCACCCCAGCGGGGCCTTCAGAGACCCAGTACTTC,.,TRBJ2-5,TRBV7-9,TRBD2
CAWSVTGAHGYTF,TGTGCCTGGAGTGTAACAGGGGCCCATGGCTACACCTTC,.,TRBJ1-2,TRBV30,TRBD1
CASSWGQTTDTQYF,TGCGCCAGCAGCTGGGGACAGACCACAGATACGCAGTATTTT,.,TRBJ2-3,TRBV5-1,TRBD1
CASKTGSTGELFF,TGTGCCAGCAAGACAGGGAGCACCGGGGAGCTGTTTTTT,.,TRBJ2-2,TRBV2,TRBD1
CATSRDRGLSTGELFF,TGTGCCACCAGCAGAGATCGGGGGTTGAGCACCGGGGAGCTGTTTTTT,.,TRBJ2-2,TRBV15,.
CASSPYGAFVYEQFF,TGTGCCAGCAGCCCCTATGGGGCTTTTGTTTATGAGCAGTTCTTC,.,TRBJ2-1,TRBV7-8,.
CASSPVRHNQETQYF,TGTGCCAGCTCACCGGTACGACATAACCAAGAGACCCAGTACTTC,once,TRBJ2-5,TRBV18,.
CASTYRDRGTSGDEQYF,TGTGCCAGCACCTACCGGGACAGAGGGACTAGCGGGGACGAGCAGTACTTC,many,TRBJ2-7,TRBV7-8,TRBD2
CAISESKIGVNTGELFF,TGTGCCATCAGTGAGTCGAAAATCGGGGTGAACACCGGGGAGCTGTTTTTT,few,TRBJ2-2,TRBV10-3,.
CATSDGTVRTQYF,TGTGCCACCAGTGACGGGACAGTACGTACGCAGTATTTT,.,TRBJ2-3,TRBV24-1,TRBD1
CASSLAETWQGGYEQYF,TGTGCCAGCAGCTTAGCGGAGACCTGGCAGGGAGGCTACGAGCAGTACTTC,.,TRBJ2-7,TRBV7-2,.
CASSLGLAFTDTQYF,TGTGCCAGCAGCCTGGGACTAGCCTTCACAGATACGCAGTATTTT,.,TRBJ2-3,TRBV21-1,.
CASSLAGETANTEAFF,TGTGCCAGCAGCCTGGCGGGAGAGACAGCTAACACTGAAGCTTTCTTT,many,TRBJ1-1,TRBV13,.
CASSQDLNSGDTGELFF,TGCGCCAGCAGCCAAGACCTGAATAGCGGAGACACCGGGGAGCTGTTTTTT,.,TRBJ2-2,TRBV4-3,.
CASSRTGDQPQHF,TGTGCCAGTAGTAGGACAGGGGATCAGCCCCAGCATTTT,.,TRBJ1-5,TRBV19,TRBD1
CASSQDQDRGSYEQYF,TGCGCCAGCAGCCAAGATCAGGACAGGGGCTCCTACGAGCAGTACTTC,.,TRBJ2-7,TRBV4-3,TRBD1
CASSPRQGQGNTEAFF,TGCGCCAGCAGCCCGAGACAGGGCCAGGGGAACACTGAAGCTTTCTTT,.,TRBJ1-1,TRBV4-1,TRBD1
CASRGQGTTYEQYF,TGTGCCAGCAGGGGACAGGGGACTACCTACGAGCAGTACTTC,.,TRBJ2-7,TRBV6-6,TRBD1
CASSLNRGGYGYTF,TGTGCCAGCAGTTTAAATCGGGGTGGCTATGGCTACACCTTC,.,TRBJ1-2,TRBV27,.
CASSVHRGNTGELFF,TGTGCCAGCAGTGTCCACAGGGGGAACACCGGGGAGCTGTTTTTT,once,TRBJ2-2,TRBV2,TRBD1
CASSTGTGYETQYF,TGTGCCAGCTCAACCGGGACAGGGTATGAGACCCAGTACTTC,.,TRBJ2-5,TRBV2,TRBD1
CASSYSGGTGNTIYF,TGTGCCAGCAGTTATAGCGGGGGTACGGGAAACACCATATATTTT,.,TRBJ1-3,TRBV9,.
CASSRSQTGVYEQYF,TGTGCCAGCAGTCGATCTCAGACAGGGGTCTACGAGCAGTACTTC,.,TRBJ2-7,TRBV28,TRBD1
CATSGRRADTQYF,TGTGCCACCAGTGGTCGCAGGGCAGATACGCAGTATTTT,.,TRBJ2-3,TRBV24-1,.
CASSLGGQGPNTEAFF,TGCGCCAGCAGCTTGGGCGGACAGGGGCCGAACACTGAAGCTTTCTTT,.,TRBJ1-1,TRBV5-1,TRBD1
CATSRANTGAGNTIYF,TGTGCCACCAGCAGAGCAAATACAGGGGCTGGAAACACCATATATTTT,few,TRBJ1-3,TRBV15,TRBD1
CASSQNRGNYGYTF,TGTGCCAGCAGCCAAAACCGGGGAAACTATGGCTACACCTTC,.,TRBJ1-2,TRBV7-2,.
CASSPAGGRTYEQYF,TGCGCCAGCAGCCCCGCGGGGGGGAGGACCTACGAGCAGTACTTC,.,TRBJ2-7,TRBV4-1,TRBD2
CASSSTGYWGEAFF,TGTGCCAGCAGTTCGACAGGTTATTGGGGTGAAGCTTTCTTT,many,TRBJ1-1,TRBV27,.
CASSSGQGAFAPQYF,TGCGCCAGCAGCTCGGGACAGGGGGCGTTCGCCCCGCAGTATTTT,few,TRBJ2-3,TRBV5-1,TRBD1
CASSLGGDSTYEQYF,TGTGCCAGCAGCTTAGGAGGGGACAGCACCTACGAGCAGTACTTC,.,TRBJ2-7,TRBV7-9,TRBD1
CASNPGTGGNTIYF,TGCGCCAGCAACCCCGGGACAGGAGGAAACACCATATATTTT,.,TRBJ1-3,TRBV5-1,TRBD1
CASSLGGSNNEQFF,TGCGCCAGCAGCCTCGGGGGGTCAAACAATGAGCAGTTCTTC,.,TRBJ2-1,TRBV4-1,TRBD2
CAWSVQASGSTMRQFF,TGTGCCTGGAGTGTACAGGCTAGCGGGAGTACAATGAGGCAGTTCTTC,.,TRBJ2-1,TRBV30,TRBD2
CASSYSPTGRHEQYF,TGTGCCAGCAGTTACTCCCCAACGGGAAGGCACGAGCAGTACTTC,few,TRBJ2-7,TRBV6-5,.
CASSSRGDFLTFF,TGTGCCAGCAGTTCCCGGGGAGATTTTCTAACTTTCTTT,.,TRBJ1-1,TRBV6-5,.
CASRDSSTDTQYF,TGCGCCAGCAGGGACAGCAGCACAGATACGCAGTATTTT,.,TRBJ2-3,TRBV10-2,.
CASSPTGTSVYEQYF,TGTGCCAGCTCACCAACCGGGACTAGCGTATACGAGCAGTACTTC,.,TRBJ2-7,TRBV18,TRBD2
CASKVGTGDQETQYF,TGTGCCAGCAAGGTCGGGACAGGTGACCAAGAGACCCAGTACTTC,.,TRBJ2-5,TRBV6-5,TRBD1